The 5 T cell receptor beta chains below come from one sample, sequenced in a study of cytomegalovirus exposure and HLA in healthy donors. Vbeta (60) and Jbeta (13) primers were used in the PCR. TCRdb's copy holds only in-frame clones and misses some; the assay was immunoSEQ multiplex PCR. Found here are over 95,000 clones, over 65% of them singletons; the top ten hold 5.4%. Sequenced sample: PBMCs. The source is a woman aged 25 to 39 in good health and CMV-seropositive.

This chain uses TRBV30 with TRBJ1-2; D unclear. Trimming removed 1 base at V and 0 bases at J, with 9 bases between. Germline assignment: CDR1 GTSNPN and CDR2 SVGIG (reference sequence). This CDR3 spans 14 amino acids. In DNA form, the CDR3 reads TGTGCCTGGAGTGCCAGGCGAACTAACTATGGCTACACCTTC. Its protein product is CAWSARRTNYGYTF. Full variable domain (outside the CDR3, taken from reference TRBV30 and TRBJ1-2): SQTIHQWPATLVQPVGSPLSLECTVEGTSNPNLYWYRQAAGRGLQLLFYSVGIGQISSEVPQNLSASRPQDRQFILSSKKLLLSDSGFYLCAWSARRTNYGYTFGSGTRLTVV.

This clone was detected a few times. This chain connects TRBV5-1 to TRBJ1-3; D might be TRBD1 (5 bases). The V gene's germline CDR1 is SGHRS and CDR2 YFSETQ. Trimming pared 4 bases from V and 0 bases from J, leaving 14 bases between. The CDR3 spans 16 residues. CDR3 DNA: TGCGCCAGCAGCGGCGGGACCGTTGTCTCTGGAAACACCATATATTTT. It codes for CASSGGTVVSGNTIYF.

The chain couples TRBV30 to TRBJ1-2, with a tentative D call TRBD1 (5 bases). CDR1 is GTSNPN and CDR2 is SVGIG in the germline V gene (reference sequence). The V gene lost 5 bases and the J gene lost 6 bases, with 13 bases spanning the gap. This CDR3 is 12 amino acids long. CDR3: CAWGAQFDGYTF. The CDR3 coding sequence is TGTGCCTGGGGGGCACAGTTTGATGGCTACACCTTC.

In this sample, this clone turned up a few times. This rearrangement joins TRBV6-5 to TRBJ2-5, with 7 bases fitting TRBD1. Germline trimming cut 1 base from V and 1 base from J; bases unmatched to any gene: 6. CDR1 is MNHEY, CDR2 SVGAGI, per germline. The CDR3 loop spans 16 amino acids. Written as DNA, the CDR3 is TGTGCCAGCAGTTACTTTGGGACAGCTACCCAAGAGACCCAGTACTTC. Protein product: CASSYFGTATQETQYF.

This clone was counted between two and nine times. CDR3 in amino acids: CASSEFSGYITGELFF. CDR3 coding DNA: TGTGCCAGCAGTGAATTTTCAGGGTATATCACCGGGGAGCTGTTTTTT. The genes are TRBV6-1 and TRBJ2-2; possibly TRBD1 for D (5 bases). Germline-derived CDR1 and CDR2 are MNHNS and SASEGT. CDR3 length: 16 residues. V lost 2 bases and J 4 bases, leaving 14 bases between the germline ends.